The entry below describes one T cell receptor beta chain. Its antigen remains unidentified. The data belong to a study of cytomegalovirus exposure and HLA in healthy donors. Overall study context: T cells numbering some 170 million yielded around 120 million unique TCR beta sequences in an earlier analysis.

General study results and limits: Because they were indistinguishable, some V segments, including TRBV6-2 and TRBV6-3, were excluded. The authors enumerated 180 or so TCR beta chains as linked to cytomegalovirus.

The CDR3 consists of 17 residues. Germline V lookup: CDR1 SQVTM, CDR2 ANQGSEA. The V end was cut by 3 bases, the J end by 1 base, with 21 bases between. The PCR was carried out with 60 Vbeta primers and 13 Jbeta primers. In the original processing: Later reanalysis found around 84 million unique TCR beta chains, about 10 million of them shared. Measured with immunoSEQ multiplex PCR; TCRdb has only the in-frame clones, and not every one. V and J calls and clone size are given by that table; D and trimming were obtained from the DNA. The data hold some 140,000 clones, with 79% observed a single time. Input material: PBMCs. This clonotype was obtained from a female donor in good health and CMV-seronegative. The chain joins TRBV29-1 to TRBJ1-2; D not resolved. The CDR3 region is CSVDPPGRRRYNYGYTF. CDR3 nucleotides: TGCAGCGTTGATCCCCCTGGCAGGAGGAGGTATAACTATGGCTACACCTTC.